These 32 T cell receptor beta chains were sequenced from one sample in a study of T-cell reconstitution after alpha-beta-depleted transplantation in children (dated by TCRdb to the mid-2010s). The sample's treatment or condition label, decoded: allogeneic hematopoietic cell transplantation with graft depleted of TCRalphabeta T cells and CD19 B cells. Library preparation used PCR. Reads for this sample came from an Illumina HiSeq 2500. TCR libraries were prepared with molecular barcoding, using unique molecular identifiers to normalize TCRbeta repertoire quantification. TCRdb reprocessed the public reads (quality trimming at Q25 with fastp, clone calling with MiXCR) and kept in-frame beta chains. Entries that share a CDR3 protein sequence are merged under the most common genes and DNA. The sample has about 77,000 distinct CDR3 sequences on record, roughly 20% of them singletons. 51% of the sample lies in the top ten.

The sample consisted of PBMCs, mostly from graft donor cells, taken 360 days after TCRalphabeta/CD19-depleted stem cell transplant. Receptor source: a male patient aged 2-15 years who had a stem cell transplant for acute lymphoblastic leukemia, so the T cells may come from the graft donor.

The V call is TRBV24-1, the J call TRBJ1-5; D ambiguous. The CDR3 has 16 amino acids. The V end was cut by 4 bases, the J end by 4 bases, with 16 bases between. Looked up from germline, CDR1 is KGHDR and CDR2 is SFDVKD. The CDR3 sequence: CATSDPGRINNQPQHF. In DNA form, the CDR3 reads TGTGCCACCAGTGACCCCGGGAGGATCAATAATCAGCCCCAGCATTTT.

This chain joins TRBV5-6 and TRBJ2-7; the match to TRBD1 covers 8 bases. The CDR3 extends over 16 amino acids. The J segment lost 1 base and the V segment lost 0 bases, leaving 6 bases of the junction unmatched. Germline lookup yields CDR1 SGHDT and CDR2 YYEEEE. The CDR3 nucleotides are TGTGCCAGCAGCTTGGCTACAGACAGGGGTTCCTACGAGCAGTACTTC. This gives the protein CASSLATDRGSYEQYF.

By share, this clonotype ranks as medium-sized (0.01 to 0.1%). V gene TRBV5-1 combines with J gene TRBJ2-7; 9 bases map to TRBD1. The CDR3 extends over 15 amino acids. Germline loops: CDR1 SGHRS, CDR2 YFSETQ. J gave up 2 bases and V 3 bases, and 6 bases lay outside the gene matches. The CDR3 spells CASSSAGTGTYEQYF. The CDR3 nucleotides read TGCGCCAGCAGCTCTGCCGGGACAGGGACCTACGAGCAGTACTTC.

This clonotype was seen repeatedly, ten times or more. The chain employs TRBV7-9 and TRBJ2-3; TRBD2 agrees at 8 bases. Germline CDR1 is SEHNR and CDR2 is FQNEAQ (reference sequence). The CDR3 spans 19 residues. V shed 2 bases and J 4 bases; nucleotides not matched to a gene: 17. CDR3 residues: CASSLHRWRATSAADTQYF. The DNA of the CDR3 is TGTGCCAGCAGCTTACATCGGTGGAGGGCGACTAGCGCCGCAGATACGCAGTATTTT.

CDR3 DNA: TGTGCCATCAGTGAAAGAGCAACTAATGAAAAACTGTTTTTT. Encoded protein: CAISERATNEKLFF. V is TRBV10-3 and J is TRBJ1-4; D remains ambiguous. Germline CDR1 is ENHRY and CDR2 is SYGVKD. V lost 3 bases to trimming and J lost 0 bases, with 5 bases between them. The CDR3 extends over 14 amino acids.

The chain uses TRBV4-1 and TRBJ2-1; maybe TRBD1 (6 bases). CDR1 MGHRA and CDR2 YSYEKL come from the germline V gene. V was cut by 4 bases and J by 0 bases, with 7 bases left in between. The CDR3 has 14 amino acids. The CDR3 region is CASSRDNSYNEQFF. CDR3 DNA: TGCGCCAGCAGCCGGGACAACTCCTACAATGAGCAGTTCTTC.

This clonotype was counted only a few times. The chain joins TRBV5-6 to TRBJ2-1; TRBD2 matches at 8 bases. The ends lost 7 bases at V and 2 bases at J; junction bases unmatched: 2. There are 13 residues in the CDR3. The germline CDR1 and CDR2 sequences are SGHDT and YYEEEE. The CDR3 loop is CASVAGTYNEQFF. DNA of the CDR3: TGTGCCAGCGTAGCGGGAACCTACAATGAGCAGTTCTTC.

The CDR3, as DNA: TGTGCCAGCAGTGATGCAGGGGCGGGTTACGAGCAGTACTTC. This codes for CASSDAGAGYEQYF. The J gene is TRBJ2-7, the V gene TRBV25-1; tentative D call: TRBD1 (6 bases). This CDR3 is built from 14 residues. The germline V gene encodes CDR1 MGHDK and CDR2 SYGVNS. V lost 3 bases, J lost 4 bases, and 13 bases lay in between.

This clonotype has just a few counts. The J gene is TRBJ1-1, the V gene TRBV10-3; 10 nucleotides align to TRBD1. This CDR3 is 15 amino acids long. Germline V CDR1 and CDR2: ENHRY, SYGVKD. J gave up 5 bases and V 2 bases, and 5 bases lay outside the gene matches. CDR3 in amino acids: CAISEIGQGGTEAFF. The CDR3 nucleotides read TGTGCCATCAGTGAGATTGGACAGGGGGGAACTGAAGCTTTCTTT.

The table lists this clonotype with a few counts. DNA of the CDR3: TGCGCCAGCAGCCAAATCCATTACAGGGCGGGGGACTACGAGCAGTACTTC. Translating gives CASSQIHYRAGDYEQYF. The J gene is TRBJ2-7, the V gene TRBV5-1, with a weak D call TRBD2 (7 bases). The ends were cut back, 4 bases at V and 3 bases at J, with 23 bases in the middle. Germline assignment: CDR1 SGHRS and CDR2 YFSETQ. This CDR3 contains 17 residues.

V usage is TRBV2 and J usage is TRBJ2-1, with 10 positions matching TRBD2. V lost 4 bases to trimming and J lost 9 bases; unmatched junction nucleotides: 9. There are 15 residues in the CDR3. The germline V gene encodes CDR1 SNHLY and CDR2 FYNNEI. The CDR3 DNA reads TGTGCCAGCAGTGTAAGCGGGAGGGCCGGGCCTGAGCAGTTCTTC. The encoded protein is CASSVSGRAGPEQFF.

This clonotype was picked up many times. This sequence joins TRBV6-1 and TRBJ1-3, with 9 bases identical to TRBD1. The CDR3 totals 15 residues. The germline gives CDR1 MNHNS, CDR2 SASEGT. The V segment lost 7 bases and the J segment 2 bases; nucleotides outside the gene matches: 6. The CDR3 nucleotides read TGTGCCAGCACCCAGACAGGGGGGACTGGAAACACCATATATTTT. Protein sequence: CASTQTGGTGNTIYF.

The V gene is TRBV6-1, the J gene TRBJ2-6; 7 nucleotides line up with TRBD2. The J segment lost 0 bases and the V segment lost 6 bases, leaving 5 bases of the junction unmatched. The CDR3 is 16 amino acids. Germline assignment: CDR1 MNHNS and CDR2 SASEGT. The CDR3 DNA reads TGTGCCAGCAGCCCCCCGGGGGGCTCTGGGGCCAACGTCCTGACTTTC. Its protein product is CASSPPGGSGANVLTF.

The rearrangement joins TRBV3-1 to TRBJ1-2; D gene uncertain. V dropped 4 bases and J dropped 0 bases, with 9 bases sitting between them. The CDR3 is made up of 14 amino acids. Germline V gene lookup returns CDR1 LGHDT and CDR2 YNNKEL (reference sequence). The CDR3 nucleotides read TGTGCCAGCAGCCTAGGTGGAACTAACTATGGCTACACCTTC. This encodes CASSLGGTNYGYTF.

V is TRBV20-1 and J is TRBJ2-6; D gene uncertain. The CDR3 contains 13 residues. The V end was cut by 0 bases, the J end by 11 bases, with 11 bases between. CDR1 is DFQATT and CDR2 is SNEGSKA in the germline V gene (reference sequence). The DNA of the CDR3 is TGCAGTGCTAGAGATGTGACTCTACACGTCCTGACTTTC. Translating it yields CSARDVTLHVLTF.

This clonotype has a handful of counts. The genes are TRBV7-9 and TRBJ2-4; D not certain. Trimming took off 2 bases at V and 11 bases at J, with 16 bases between the two ends. This CDR3 comprises 14 residues. Germline values: CDR1 SEHNR, CDR2 FQNEAQ (reference sequence). The CDR3 region is CASSLLIGPRVQYF. In nucleotides, the CDR3 is TGTGCCAGCAGCTTACTAATAGGCCCCCGTGTTCAGTACTTC. Complete variable domain (other parts from reference TRBV7-9 and TRBJ2-4): DTGVSQNPRHKITKRGQNVTFRCDPISEHNRLYWYRQTLGQGPEFLTYFQNEAQLEKSRLLSDRFSAERPKGSFSTLEIQRTEQGDSAMYLCASSLLIGPRVQYFGAGTRLSVL.

This clonotype was recorded at least ten times. The gene calls are TRBV4-2 and TRBJ2-1; 11 bases are a match to TRBD2. V gave up 4 bases and J gave up 5 bases; unmatched junction bases: 7. This CDR3 is built from 16 residues. Germline loops: CDR1 LGHNA, CDR2 YNFKEQ. CDR3 region: CASSRGASGRNNEQFF. CDR3 coding DNA: TGTGCCAGCAGCCGAGGAGCTAGCGGGAGGAACAATGAGCAGTTCTTC.

In DNA, the CDR3 is TGTGCCAGCAGTCCCCTCGACCAAAGGTCCAAAGAGACCCAGTACTTC. Protein product: CASSPLDQRSKETQYF. The chain couples TRBV12-3 or TRBV12-4 to TRBJ2-5; D gene unclear. V lost 5 bases, J lost 3 bases, and 19 bases lay in between. This CDR3 spans 16 amino acids.

This clonotype was seen ten or more times. The genes are TRBV7-9 and TRBJ1-1; D unresolved. Trimming cost V 3 bases and J 1 base, with 9 bases left between them. Looked up from germline, CDR1 is SEHNR and CDR2 is FQNEAQ (reference sequence). This CDR3 is 14 amino acids long. The CDR3 here is CASSFQRQNTEAFF. The CDR3 region has the DNA TGTGCCAGCAGCTTTCAGCGTCAGAACACTGAAGCTTTCTTT.

Only a few counts were recorded for this clonotype. This chain connects TRBV10-3 to TRBJ2-7, with D perhaps matching TRBD1 (6 bases). The CDR3 has 13 amino acids. V was pared by 6 bases and J by 1 base, with 10 bases between. In germline, CDR1 is ENHRY, CDR2 SYGVKD. The CDR3 coding sequence is TGTGCCATCAGGGGACAACCATCCTACGAGCAGTACTTC. Protein product: CAIRGQPSYEQYF.

The sample holds many counts of this clonotype. The V gene is TRBV6-5, the J gene TRBJ2-1, with D perhaps TRBD1 (5 bases). The CDR3 contains 15 residues. V was trimmed by 1 base and J by 3 bases, leaving 10 bases between them. Per the germline V gene, CDR1 is MNHEY and CDR2 is SVGAGI. CDR3 bases: TGTGCCAGCAGTTACTACAGGCCACTCTACAATGAGCAGTTCTTC. This encodes CASSYYRPLYNEQFF.

V gene TRBV21-1 combines with J gene TRBJ2-7. TRBV21-1 is given as a pseudogene. CDR3 length equals 12 residues. DNA for the CDR3: TGTGCCAGCAACCTACCTCTCTACGAGCAGTACTTC. As protein: CASNLPLYEQYF.

The gene calls are TRBV5-1 and TRBJ2-1; 14 positions match TRBD2. V trimming: 3 bases; J trimming: 0 bases; junction bases outside the gene matches: 11. CDR3 size: 20 residues. CDR1 is SGHRS, CDR2 YFSETQ, per germline. The CDR3 here is CASSSPLGLAGAPSYNEQFF. The DNA of the CDR3 is TGCGCCAGCAGCTCGCCCTTGGGACTAGCGGGAGCCCCCTCCTACAATGAGCAGTTCTTC.

This clonotype has at least ten counts. The rearrangement uses TRBV7-9 and TRBJ2-7, with unresolved D. Trimming left V 2 bases short and J 2 bases short, with 7 bases between. Germline V gene sequence: CDR1 SEHNR, CDR2 FQNEAQ (reference sequence). CDR3 length: 13 residues. CDR3: CASSLMLPYEQYF. The CDR3 DNA reads TGTGCCAGCAGCTTAATGCTTCCCTACGAGCAGTACTTC. Supplemented by reference TRBV7-9 and TRBJ2-7, the full variable domain reads DTGVSQNPRHKITKRGQNVTFRCDPISEHNRLYWYRQTLGQGPEFLTYFQNEAQLEKSRLLSDRFSAERPKGSFSTLEIQRTEQGDSAMYLCASSLMLPYEQYFGPGTRLTVT.

The J gene is TRBJ2-7, the V gene TRBV7-2, with 10 bases aligning to TRBD2. The CDR3 totals 15 residues. V was pared by 1 base and J by 7 bases, with 7 bases of the junction left unmatched. The germline V gene has CDR1 SGHTA and CDR2 FQGNSA. CDR3 in DNA: TGTGCCAGCAGCTTAGAGACTAGCGGGCCGAGGGAGCAGTACTTC. The encoded protein is CASSLETSGPREQYF. Using reference TRBV7-2 and TRBJ2-7 for the parts outside the CDR3, the full variable domain is GAGVSQSPSNKVTEKGKDVELRCDPISGHTALYWYRQSLGQGLEFLIYFQGNSAPDKSGLPSDRFSAERTGGSVSTLTIQRTQQEDSAVYLCASSLETSGPREQYFGPGTRLTVT.

This clonotype was counted only a few times. The rearrangement joins TRBV4-1 to TRBJ2-3, with a weak D call TRBD2 (5 bases). The V and J ends lost 0 bases and 8 bases respectively, with 6 bases between them. Germline V CDR1 and CDR2: MGHRA, YSYEKL. CDR3 length equals 12 residues. CDR3 residues: CASSQDGSTQYF. The CDR3, as DNA: TGCGCCAGCAGCCAAGATGGGAGTACGCAGTATTTT.

This clonotype appeared a few times. The gene calls are TRBV11-2 and TRBJ1-6, with TRBD1 identical over 8 bases. Germline lookup yields CDR1 SGHAT and CDR2 FQNNGV. J lost 4 bases, V lost 4 bases, and 9 bases had no gene match. The CDR3 consists of 17 residues. The CDR3 DNA reads TGTGCCAGCAGCTCAGCCGGACAGGGTGGTTATAATTCACCCCTCCACTTT. Its protein is CASSSAGQGGYNSPLHF.

This clonotype was seen more than once but under ten times. This rearrangement joins TRBV6-5 to TRBJ2-7; 7 nucleotides match TRBD2. V was pared by 2 bases and J by 2 bases, with 6 bases of the junction left unmatched. Germline-derived CDR1 and CDR2 are MNHEY and SVGAGI. CDR3 size: 15 residues. The CDR3 DNA reads TGTGCCAGCAGTTACATCGCGGGAGTTACCTACGAGCAGTACTTC. Residues: CASSYIAGVTYEQYF.

This chain uses TRBV3-1 with TRBJ2-1; D is possibly TRBD2 (5 bases). The CDR3 loop spans 13 amino acids. Germline CDR1 LGHDT, CDR2 YNNKEL (reference sequence). V lost 4 bases and J 8 bases, leaving 12 bases between the germline ends. The CDR3 sequence is CASSRGHGHEQFF. The CDR3, as DNA: TGTGCCAGCAGCCGAGGGCACGGACATGAGCAGTTCTTC.

There are a few counts of this clonotype. The chain employs TRBV5-1 and TRBJ1-1; 7 bases line up with TRBD1. Losses at the gene ends were 6 bases for V and 4 bases for J; bases not matched to a gene: 12. CDR1 SGHRS and CDR2 YFSETQ come from the germline V gene. The CDR3 totals 15 residues. CDR3 protein: CASTRQGMLSTEAFF. The CDR3 DNA reads as TGCGCCAGCACCCGACAGGGAATGTTATCCACTGAAGCTTTCTTT.

This clonotype was seen a few times. CDR3: CASSLVRGWGKDEQYF. In nucleotides, the CDR3 is TGTGCCAGCAGTTTGGTTAGAGGATGGGGAAAGGACGAGCAGTACTTC. The gene calls are TRBV12-3 or TRBV12-4 and TRBJ2-7; the D is unclear. This CDR3 contains 16 residues. Deletions cut 3 bases from V and 5 bases from J, with 20 bases between.

This clonotype occurred many times. The chain links TRBV7-9 to TRBJ1-1; weak D call: TRBD1 (5 bases). V shed 1 base and J shed 7 bases, with 10 bases lying between them. The CDR3 sequence is 13 residues long. Germline-derived CDR1 and CDR2 are SEHNR and FQNEAQ (reference sequence). This CDR3 is CASSLVGTSEAFF. In DNA form, the CDR3 reads TGTGCCAGCAGCTTAGTCGGGACCAGTGAAGCTTTCTTT.